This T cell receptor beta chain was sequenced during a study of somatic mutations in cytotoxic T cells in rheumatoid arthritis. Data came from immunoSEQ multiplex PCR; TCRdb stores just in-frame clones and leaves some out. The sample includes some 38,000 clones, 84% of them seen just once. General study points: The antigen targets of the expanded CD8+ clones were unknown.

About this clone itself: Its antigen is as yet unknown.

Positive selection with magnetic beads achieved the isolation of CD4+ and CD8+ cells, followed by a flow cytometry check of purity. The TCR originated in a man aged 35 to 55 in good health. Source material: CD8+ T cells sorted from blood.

The CDR3 DNA sequence: TGTGCCAGCAGCTCCAGGGACAATACCTACGAGCAGTACTTC. The encoded protein is CASSSRDNTYEQYF. The chain has TRBV7-9 and TRBJ2-7, with a possible D match to TRBD1 (6 bases). V lost 4 bases and J lost 2, with 12 bases in between. There are 14 residues in the CDR3. Germline-derived CDR1 and CDR2 are SEHNR and FQNEAQ (reference sequence).